The 30 T cell receptor beta chains below come from one sample, sequenced in a study of shared clonotypes between healthy human individuals. The assay was immunoSEQ multiplex PCR, and TCRdb's table has in-frame clones only and misses some. This table has approximately 1.1 million clones, around 78% appearing once. Sequenced sample: memory CD4+ T cells from PBMCs. Sample subset: CD45RA-negative fraction. The receptors come from a man between 18 and 35 years old in good health. Some clones in this sample may be carry-over from other donors' samples.

This clone has ten or more counts. The V gene is TRBV27, the J gene TRBJ1-5, with a possible D match to TRBD1 (6 bases). Trimming cost V 4 bases and J 6 bases, with 16 bases left between them. The CDR3 totals 15 residues. From germline, CDR1 is MNHEY and CDR2 SMNVEV (reference sequence). Written as DNA, the CDR3 is TGTGCCAGCAGTTCCCGCCGGGGGGCGGGTCAGCCCCAGCATTTT. Translated: CASSSRRGAGQPQHF.

The gene calls are TRBV10-2 and TRBJ1-5; no definite D call. This CDR3 spans 14 amino acids. Germline V gene data show CDR1 as WSHSY and CDR2 as SAAADI. V shed 7 bases and J shed 5 bases, with 15 bases lying between them. DNA of the CDR3: TGCGCCAGCATCCAGTCTCGGTCAGATCAGCCCCAGCATTTT. The encoded protein is CASIQSRSDQPQHF.

This sequence joins TRBV19 and TRBJ2-7; 8 bases fit TRBD1. The CDR3 is made up of 13 amino acids. The V segment lost 3 bases and the J segment 2 bases; nucleotides outside the gene matches: 0. Germline V gene sequence: CDR1 LNHDA, CDR2 SQIVND (reference sequence). CDR3 DNA sequence: TGTGCCAGTAGTATGGACAGGGCCTACGAGCAGTACTTC. Protein sequence: CASSMDRAYEQYF.

The chain recombines TRBV7-9 with TRBJ2-3, with TRBD2 identical over 11 bases. This CDR3 contains 18 residues. The germline CDR1 and CDR2 sequences are SEHNR and FQNEAQ (reference sequence). V dropped 5 bases and J dropped 1; count of bases not matched to a gene: 11. The CDR3, as DNA: TGTGCCAGCAGCGGTACTAGCGGGAGATGGGAAGGCACAGATACGCAGTATTTT. Translated, it gives CASSGTSGRWEGTDTQYF.

CDR3 loop: CASSEAQRGNTGELFF. The CDR3 bases are TGTGCCAGCAGTGAGGCCCAGCGGGGCAACACCGGGGAGCTGTTTTTT. The V and J genes are TRBV2 and TRBJ2-2; 7 nucleotides line up with TRBD2. CDR3 length equals 16 residues. Germline CDR1 reads SNHLY; CDR2 reads FYNNEI. V lost 3 bases, J lost 2 bases, and 6 bases stayed unmatched.

The chain recombines TRBV27 with TRBJ2-7, with D perhaps being TRBD1 or TRBD2 (7 bases each). The germline gives CDR1 MNHEY, CDR2 SMNVEV (reference sequence). Trimming took 6 bases from V and 2 from J, leaving 14 bases between them. The CDR3 has 14 amino acids. CDR3 region: CASSWGGGPYEQYF. In nucleotides, the CDR3 is TGTGCCAGCAGCTGGGGAGGGGGCCCCTACGAGCAGTACTTC.

CDR3 bases: TGTGCCAGCAGCCCCACTAGCGGGGGCTCCTACAATGAGCAGTTCTTC. Its translation: CASSPTSGGSYNEQFF. The gene calls are TRBV11-3 and TRBJ2-1; TRBD2 matches at 11 bases. Germline assignment: CDR1 SGHNT and CDR2 YENEEA. CDR3 size: 16 residues. The V and J ends lost 5 bases and 0 bases, in that order; junction bases with no gene match: 3.

The rearrangement joins TRBV5-5 to TRBJ2-7; D is unresolved. The CDR3 extends over 12 amino acids. Trimming pared 0 bases from V and 3 bases from J, leaving 4 bases between. Germline V gives CDR1 SGHKS, CDR2 YYEKEE (reference sequence). In nucleotides, the CDR3 is TGTGCCAGCAGCTTGGGCTTCTACGAGCAGTACTTC. This sequence encodes CASSLGFYEQYF.

This chain uses TRBV4-1 with TRBJ1-3; perhaps TRBD1 as D (6 bases). Germline V lookup: CDR1 MGHRA, CDR2 YSYEKL. The CDR3 loop spans 16 amino acids. Trimming removed 0 bases at V and 2 bases at J, with 11 bases between. In nucleotides, the CDR3 is TGCGCCAGCAGCCAAGAGGGGGGGGCGCCTGGAAACACCATATATTTT. Protein: CASSQEGGAPGNTIYF.

The CDR3 protein is CASKEGQDQETQYF. Written as DNA, the CDR3 is TGTGCCAGCAAGGAGGGACAGGACCAAGAGACCCAGTACTTC. This chain links TRBV28 with TRBJ2-5, with 8 bases matching TRBD1. Unmatched junction bases numbered 4, after V lost 7 bases and J lost 0 bases. In germline, CDR1 is MDHEN, CDR2 SYDVKM. The CDR3 extends over 14 amino acids.

As to this clone: A read error may produce the germline difference seen at one junction end. The chain uses TRBV28 and TRBJ2-7; D uncertain. The CDR3 is made up of 12 amino acids. Germline V gives CDR1 MDHEN, CDR2 SYDVKM. CDR3 bases: TGTGCCAGCAGTTTATCCCCTTTTCGACCCTTCTTC. Translated, it gives CASSLSPFRPFF.

The chain combines TRBV29-1 with TRBJ2-2; D is undetermined. CDR3 length: 14 residues. Deletions cut 4 bases from V and 0 bases from J, with 9 bases between. CDR1 and CDR2 (germline): SQVTM, ANQGSEA. The DNA of the CDR3 is TGCAGCGTTGGAGGCCGGCCGAACACCGGGGAGCTGTTTTTT. This translates into CSVGGRPNTGELFF.

The V and J genes are TRBV6-6 and TRBJ1-1, with D possibly matching TRBD1 (5 bases). The germline V gene encodes CDR1 MNHNY and CDR2 SVGAGI (reference sequence). The CDR3 extends over 16 amino acids. V was cut by 5 bases and J by 2 bases, with 18 bases left in between. CDR3 nucleotide sequence: TGTGCCAGCAGTCCCATACTCCACCAGGGAAACACTGAAGCTTTCTTT. Its protein product is CASSPILHQGNTEAFF.

The chain uses TRBV27 and TRBJ2-3, with a possible D match to TRBD2 (5 bases). Looked up from germline, CDR1 is MNHEY and CDR2 is SMNVEV (reference sequence). This CDR3 comprises 18 residues. V lost 4 bases, J lost 0 bases, and 20 bases lay in between. The DNA of the CDR3 is TGTGCCAGCAGTTCCTTTCCCCAGCGACTAACTAGCACAGATACGCAGTATTTT. Residues: CASSSFPQRLTSTDTQYF.

This sequence joins TRBV2 and TRBJ2-7; TRBD2 matches 7 bases. The CDR3 runs 15 residues. Germline assignment: CDR1 SNHLY and CDR2 FYNNEI. V shed 1 base and J 2 bases; nucleotides not matched to a gene: 5. CDR3 DNA: TGTGCCAGCAGTGAAGGGGGCGGGGGAACCTACGAGCAGTACTTC. Translating it yields CASSEGGGGTYEQYF.

This chain joins TRBV5-1 and TRBJ2-5; 10 bases match TRBD1. The CDR3 length is 16 residues. The germline V gene has CDR1 SGHRS and CDR2 YFSETQ. Losses at the gene ends were 1 base for V and 4 bases for J; bases not matched to a gene: 7. CDR3 bases: TGCGCCAGCAGCTTGCCCGGGACAGGGGTGGCAGAGACCCAGTACTTC. As protein: CASSLPGTGVAETQYF.

The chain couples TRBV25-1 to TRBJ1-2; no clear D gene. This CDR3 contains 14 residues. The V gene lost 5 bases and the J gene lost 0 bases, with 10 bases spanning the gap. Germline loops: CDR1 MGHDK, CDR2 SYGVNS. This CDR3 reads CASSYGETNYGYTF. The CDR3 DNA is TGTGCCAGCAGTTACGGAGAGACTAACTATGGCTACACCTTC.

This clone was detected many times. V gene TRBV7-9 combines with J gene TRBJ2-2; 9 bases are a match to TRBD1. Germline V gene data show CDR1 as SEHNR and CDR2 as FQNEAQ (reference sequence). The CDR3 loop spans 15 amino acids. V lost 1 base and J lost 4; bases outside the gene matches: 1. The CDR3 reads CASSLETGGTGELFF. The CDR3 region has the DNA TGTGCCAGCAGCTTAGAGACAGGGGGCACCGGGGAGCTGTTTTTT.

This clone was seen a handful of times. As DNA, the CDR3 is TGTGCCAGCAGTTACTCGGGGATTGGGTGCGCGGCTGGAAACACCATATATTTT. It encodes CASSYSGIGCAAGNTIYF. The chain joins TRBV6-7 to TRBJ1-3, with D hard to call. TRBV6-7 has ORF status, its function being uncertain. Deletions cut 0 bases from V and 2 bases from J, with 17 bases between. This CDR3 comprises 18 residues.

The rearrangement joins TRBV19 to TRBJ2-2, with 8 positions matching TRBD1. The germline gives CDR1 LNHDA, CDR2 SQIVND (reference sequence). CDR3 length: 14 residues. J was trimmed by 4 bases and V by 6 bases; bases with no gene match: 4. The CDR3: CASRRQGTTGELFF. Written as DNA, the CDR3 is TGTGCCAGTAGGAGACAGGGGACCACCGGGGAGCTGTTTTTT.

The table lists this clone with a few counts. This chain links TRBV4-3 with TRBJ1-2; 8 nucleotides line up with TRBD1. From germline, CDR1 is LGHNA and CDR2 YSLEER. The trim removed 0 bases at V and 5 bases at J, leaving 11 bases unmatched. The CDR3 spans 17 residues. The CDR3 sequence: CASSQDYSAGGGYGYTF. CDR3 nucleotides: TGCGCCAGCAGCCAAGATTATTCGGCAGGGGGCGGGTATGGCTACACCTTC.

This clone was seen only a few times. This sequence joins TRBV19 and TRBJ1-5; D is uncertain. Germline loops: CDR1 LNHDA, CDR2 SQIVND (reference sequence). The CDR3 has 15 residues. The V end was cut by 0 bases, the J end by 6 bases, with 12 bases between. CDR3 loop: CASSIEAEGSQPQHF. The CDR3, as DNA: TGTGCCAGTAGTATAGAGGCCGAAGGCAGTCAGCCCCAGCATTTT.

The J gene is TRBJ1-2, the V gene TRBV9; D gene unclear. V lost 3 bases and J lost 2, with 11 bases in between. Germline CDR1 SGDLS, CDR2 YYNGEE. This CDR3 has 14 amino acids. CDR3 in DNA: TGTGCCAGCAGCGACAGTAGGATAAACTATGGCTACACCTTC. It specifies CASSDSRINYGYTF.

The CDR3 reads CASNGLNTEAFF. The CDR3 nucleotides are TGTGCCAGCAACGGTTTGAACACTGAAGCTTTCTTT. The chain recombines TRBV28 with TRBJ1-1; no clear D. V was trimmed by 7 bases and J by 0 bases, leaving 6 bases between them. Germline V lookup: CDR1 MDHEN, CDR2 SYDVKM. This CDR3 comprises 12 residues.

CDR3 nucleotides: TGTGCCAGCAGTCTCCCGGGACAGGGACACGAGCAGTACTTC. Translated: CASSLPGQGHEQYF. The chain joins TRBV28 to TRBJ2-7, with 9 bases fitting TRBD1. The germline V gene has CDR1 MDHEN and CDR2 SYDVKM. CDR3 length: 14 amino acids. With 5 bases clipped from V and 5 bases from J, the junction kept 7 bases outside the gene matches.

This clone was found once. The chain combines TRBV6-6 with TRBJ2-1; D perhaps matches TRBD2 (6 bases). Trimming pared 8 bases from V and 12 bases from J, leaving 17 bases between. Germline V gene data show CDR1 as MNHNY and CDR2 as SVGAGI (reference sequence). The CDR3 consists of 12 residues. In DNA, the CDR3 is TGTGCCAGCCGGGGGACCCCTCAAAGGCAGTTCTTC. This encodes CASRGTPQRQFF.

This rearrangement joins TRBV5-6 to TRBJ2-2; perhaps TRBD2 as D (5 bases). Germline CDR1 is SGHDT and CDR2 is YYEEEE. V was trimmed by 4 bases and J by 6 bases, leaving 13 bases between them. This CDR3 is built from 14 residues. CDR3 DNA: TGTGCCAGCAGCCCCAGTTGGGGAGCCGGGGAGCTGTTTTTT. Amino acids: CASSPSWGAGELFF.

J is TRBJ1-3 and V is TRBV5-6, with D possibly TRBD1 on 5 matching bases. Trimming took 1 base from V and 2 from J, leaving 13 bases between them. This CDR3 contains 16 residues. Germline V gives CDR1 SGHDT, CDR2 YYEEEE. The DNA for the CDR3 is TGTGCCAGCAGCTTGTGGGGGACCACTGCTGGAAACACCATATATTTT. Protein sequence: CASSLWGTTAGNTIYF.

This sequence joins TRBV5-8 and TRBJ1-1; D is unresolved. Germline V gives CDR1 SGHTS, CDR2 YDEGEE. The V and J ends lost 1 base and 5 bases respectively, with 9 bases between them. The CDR3 is made up of 13 amino acids. In nucleotides, the CDR3 is TGTGCCAGCAGCTTGATTCCGGGTACTGAAGCTTTCTTT. As protein: CASSLIPGTEAFF.

V and J are TRBV9 and TRBJ2-3; a weak D match, TRBD2 (6 bases). The germline V gene encodes CDR1 SGDLS and CDR2 YYNGEE. The CDR3 is 15 residues long. V was pared by 0 bases and J by 2 bases, with 10 bases between. In DNA, the CDR3 is TGTGCCAGCAGCGTAGCGGGGGATGTCACAGATACGCAGTATTTT. Translated, it gives CASSVAGDVTDTQYF. Drawing the rest from reference TRBV9 and TRBJ2-3, the complete variable domain is DSGVTQTPKHLITATGQRVTLRCSPRSGDLSVYWYQQSLDQGLQFLIQYYNGEERAKGNILERFSAQQFPDLHSELNLSSLELGDSALYFCASSVAGDVTDTQYFGPGTRLTVL.